Below are 5 T cell receptor beta chains sequenced from a single sample in a study of breast tumors, draining lymph nodes, adjacent tissues (dated by TCRdb to the mid-2010s). Library preparation used multiplex PCR. Sequenced on an Illumina HiSeq 2000. Through fastp at Q25 and MiXCR, TCRdb rebuilt clones from the public reads, retaining in-frame beta chains. All rows with the same CDR3 protein become a single entry with the most common DNA and genes. This sample is represented by over 250,000 distinct CDR3 sequences; over 30% of them were singletons. Of the sample, roughly 1.2% is held by the ten largest clones. The lymph node samples were taken from the axillary draining lymph nodes of breast cancer patients. Source material: axillary lymph node tissue. These receptor sequences come from a female donor with breast cancer. Some clones in this sample may be carry-over from other donors' samples.

This clonotype was counted only a few times. The rearrangement links TRBV5-8 to TRBJ1-1; TRBD1 aligns across 7 bases. CDR1 is SGHTS, CDR2 YDEGEE, per germline. CDR3 size: 16 residues. Unmatched junction bases numbered 19, after V lost 10 bases and J lost 4 bases. The CDR3 DNA is TGTGCCGGAAGACAGGGACGGGGAATACCCGGCACTGAAGCTTTCTTT. Translating gives CAGRQGRGIPGTEAFF.

In its sample, this clonotype was seen many times. The junction does not match germline at one end; this may be a read error. The DNA of the CDR3 is TGCAGTGCCGCAGGGCAAGAGACCCAGTCCTTC. It yields the protein CSAAGQETQSF. This chain links TRBV20-1 with TRBJ2-5; D perhaps matches TRBD1 (5 bases). The germline CDR1 and CDR2 sequences are DFQATT and SNEGSKA (reference sequence). The CDR3 consists of 11 residues.

This clonotype was recorded at least ten times. The rearrangement links TRBV20-1 to TRBJ1-2; 8 nucleotides agree with TRBD1. Germline CDR1 reads DFQATT; CDR2 reads SNEGSKA (reference sequence). The CDR3 extends over 13 amino acids. The V gene end was trimmed by 3 bases and the J gene end by 4 bases; junction bases not matched to a gene: 4. This chain's CDR3 is CSARTGARYGYTF. The CDR3 DNA reads as TGCAGTGCTAGGACAGGGGCCCGCTATGGCTACACCTTC.

At least ten counts were recorded for this clonotype. This sequence joins TRBV10-3 and TRBJ2-7; 7 bases are shared with TRBD2. CDR3 size: 17 residues. V lost 1 base and J lost 6; bases outside the gene matches: 15. Germline V lookup: CDR1 ENHRY, CDR2 SYGVKD. CDR3 amino acids: CAISEYGGRAPPGEQYF. CDR3 bases: TGTGCCATCAGTGAGTATGGCGGGAGAGCCCCCCCCGGCGAGCAGTACTTC.

This clonotype occurred many times. This chain connects TRBV20-1 to TRBJ2-1, with D possibly matching TRBD1 (6 bases). This CDR3 has 12 amino acids. Per the germline V gene, CDR1 is DFQATT and CDR2 is SNEGSKA (reference sequence). CDR3 protein: CSRQEDNNEQFF. CDR3 nucleotide sequence: TGCAGCAGACAGGAGGACAACAATGAGCAGTTCTTC.